The clone carrying this TCR beta chain was detected ten times or more. Its antigen is as yet unknown. Germline trimming cut 6 bases from V and 4 bases from J; bases unmatched to any gene: 9. This CDR3 is 15 amino acids long. These data belong to a study of Graves' ophthalmopathy and Graves' hyperthyroidism. Study-level findings and limits: Most expanded clonotypes from thyroid (those above 0.001 frequency) were also found in blood.

Investigators amplified TCR beta CDR3 regions from RNA transcripts. Investigators did first-round RT-PCR with HTBI primers, then second-round multiplex PCR. Via MiXCR, TCRdb re-called the multiplex PCR reads, giving one row per CDR3 protein. There are fewer than 350,000 distinct CDR3 sequences in the sample; roughly 17% occur only once, and about 12% lies in the top ten. This TCR came from an adult man with Graves' ophthalmopathy. The V and J genes are TRBV12-3 or TRBV12-4 and TRBJ1-2; 9 bases align to TRBD1. The sequencing input was peripheral blood. The DNA for the CDR3 is TGTGCCAGCAGACAACCCGGGACAGGGCGCTATGGCTACACCTTC. Translating gives CASRQPGTGRYGYTF.